This T cell receptor (beta chain) was found in a study of human T cells and chemical hapten exposure. This clonotype occurred a few times. Indicated time point: patch test 1, 2 weeks after DPC sensitization. The sample's treatment: therapeutic diphenylcyclopropenone sensitization with weekly scalp DPC. Blood was drawn before each patch test was applied. This CDR3 contains 15 residues. CDR1 and CDR2 (germline): DFQATT, SNEGSKA (reference sequence). V trimming: 5 bases; J trimming: 6 bases; junction bases outside the gene matches: 11. MiXCR, applied by TCRdb to the RACE reads, yields one record per CDR3 protein. The sample lists some 200,000 distinct CDR3 sequences; more than 20% were seen once.

This chain connects TRBV20-1 to TRBJ2-1; TRBD1 agrees at 9 bases. The sequencing used whole blood, collected in connection with sensitization to the hapten diphenylcyclopropenone (DPC). This clonotype originated in a woman aged 45-65 years with alopecia areata. Some clones in this sample may be carry-over from other donors' samples. For the CDR3, the DNA is TGCAGTGCTTATAGCGGACAGGGGAATGGCAATGAGCAGTTCTTC. Protein: CSAYSGQGNGNEQFF.